These T cell receptor beta chains were read from a single sample in a study of T-cell memory formation after mild COVID-19. MiXCR was run by TCRdb on the 5' RACE reads, yielding one entry per CDR3 protein. The sample has 200,000 to 250,000 distinct CDR3 sequences; 8.5% to 9.5% are singletons. Material for sequencing was PBMCs or a T cell subset sorted from them (not recorded which). The receptor source for this set is a man aged 18-30 years who had mild COVID-19 (a few samples of this study predate the infection). Cell type and time point are not known. CDR3s include the opening cysteine and the closing phenylalanine or tryptophan. A D gene is named only where the DNA matches it firmly. Rows may omit the clone size; those that give it use once, few, many or a size class.

>NA|TRBV20-1|TRBD1|TRBJ2-3
TGCAGTGCTAGCGCGGACAGGGGGATGATCCGTTCAGATACGCAGTATTTT
CSASADRGMIRSDTQYF
>many|TRBV5-1|NA|TRBJ2-1
TGCGCCAGCAGCTCGGGCCGAGTATTGAACAATGAGCAGTTCTTC
CASSSGRVLNNEQFF
>NA|TRBV7-2|NA|TRBJ1-3
TGTGCCAGCAGCCCAAGTCACAGGGAATACGGAAACACCATATATTTT
CASSPSHREYGNTIYF
>few|TRBV6-1|NA|TRBJ1-2
TGTGCCAGCAGTGAAGCGGTTCGGGGGGTCGGTGGCTACACCTTC
CASSEAVRGVGGYTF
>once|TRBV29-1|NA|TRBJ2-7
TGCAGCGTTGAAGATCTGGAGACAGAAAGTAACGAGCAGTACTTC
CSVEDLETESNEQYF
>few|TRBV29-1|NA|TRBJ2-2
TGCAGCGTTGGGAGGGGCACCGGGGAGCTGTTTTTT
CSVGRGTGELFF
>many|TRBV24-1|TRBD1|TRBJ2-1
TGTGCCACCAGTGAGTGGGACAGTCGGCAGTTCTTC
CATSEWDSRQFF
>many|TRBV7-2|NA|TRBJ1-3
TGTGCCAGCAGCTTATCGCCGGCGGCGGACACCATATATTTT
CASSLSPAADTIYF
>NA|TRBV12-3/TRBV12-4|TRBD1|TRBJ1-6
TGTGCCAGCAGTTTACCAGGGGGGTCACCCCTCCACTTT
CASSLPGGSPLHF
>NA|TRBV7-2|NA|TRBJ2-1
TGTGCCAGCAGCTTAGTGCATCGGGGTGGGGCAAGTGAGCAGTTCTTC
CASSLVHRGGASEQFF
>NA|TRBV6-5|NA|TRBJ1-2
TGTGCCAGCACCCAGGGGTCCTATGGCTACACCTTC
CASTQGSYGYTF
>NA|TRBV4-2|NA|TRBJ2-5
TGTGCCAGCAGCCAAGAGGGCCCGGCGGAGACCCAGTACTTC
CASSQEGPAETQYF
>NA|TRBV20-1|NA|TRBJ2-3
TGCAGTGCTAGAGATCACAGGGTGGGAGATACGCAGTATTTT
CSARDHRVGDTQYF
>few|TRBV10-3|TRBD1|TRBJ1-2
TGTGCCATCAGATTGACAGGGGGAAGCTATGGCTACACCTTC
CAIRLTGGSYGYTF
>few|TRBV12-3/TRBV12-4|TRBD2|TRBJ2-3
TGTGCCAGCAGTTGGGCGGGGGGGTTCATGAATACGCAGTATTTT
CASSWAGGFMNTQYF
>many|TRBV5-1|TRBD1|TRBJ1-1
TGCGCCAGCAGGACAGGGGAAACTGAAGCTTTCTTT
CASRTGETEAFF
>few|TRBV20-1|NA|TRBJ2-4
TGCAGTGTTATAAAGAACATTCAGTACTTC
CSVIKNIQYF
>NA|TRBV9|NA|TRBJ1-1
TGTGCCAGCAGCGTAGGATTGAAAGGGAAAGCTTTCTTT
CASSVGLKGKAFF
>NA|TRBV19|NA|TRBJ1-1
TGTGCCAGTATCCCCACGGGGCTGTGGACTGAAGCTTTCTTT
CASIPTGLWTEAFF
>NA|TRBV3-1|NA|TRBJ2-7
TGTGCCAGCAGCATCGACTCGTCCCCATCCTACGAGCAGTACTTC
CASSIDSSPSYEQYF
>many|TRBV20-1|NA|TRBJ2-2
TGCAGTGCTAGAGATGCTAGATACACCGGGGAGCTGTTTTTT
CSARDARYTGELFF
>NA|TRBV4-3|TRBD2|TRBJ2-1
TGCGCCAGCAGCCAAGACCAACTTCGGCGGGGGGATAGAAAGTTCTTC
CASSQDQLRRGDRKFF
>NA|TRBV4-3|TRBD1|TRBJ2-2
TGCGCCAGCAGCCGCCGCAACAGGGGCAAAGACACCGGGGAGCTGTTTTTT
CASSRRNRGKDTGELFF
>NA|TRBV7-8|NA|TRBJ1-1
TGTGCCAGCAGCTTCTCAGCAGGGACCACTGAAGCTTTCTTT
CASSFSAGTTEAFF
>few|TRBV5-6|TRBD2|TRBJ2-5
TGTGCCAGCAGCTTGATTGCGGGGGGCCAGGAGACCCAGTACTTC
CASSLIAGGQETQYF
>NA|TRBV5-1|TRBD1|TRBJ2-7
TGCGCCAGCAGTGGGCAGGGGGCTTCCTACGAGCAGTACTTC
CASSGQGASYEQYF
>NA|TRBV2|NA|TRBJ1-1
TGTGCCAGCAGTGAAGTGGCGGGTAACACTGAAGCTTTCTTT
CASSEVAGNTEAFF
>many|TRBV7-2|NA|TRBJ1-1
TGTGCCAGCAGCTTATCAGTGGGCACTGAAGCTTTCTTT
CASSLSVGTEAFF
>few|TRBV20-1|NA|TRBJ1-4
TGCAGTGCCTCGATAGTGACTAATGAAAAACTGTTTTTT
CSASIVTNEKLFF
>many|TRBV12-3/TRBV12-4|TRBD1|TRBJ1-1
TGTGCCAGCGTCCCGGGACAGGGGGCGCGGGCTGAAGCTTTCTTT
CASVPGQGARAEAFF
>few|TRBV7-9|TRBD2|TRBJ2-1
TGTGCCAGCAGCTACCCCGGACTAGCGGAGCAGTTCTTC
CASSYPGLAEQFF